This TCR beta chain originates from a study of tumor and adjacent non-tumor tissue in lung cancer. Overall study findings and caveats: Tumor TCR diversity, when higher, was linked to shorter survival. Significantly higher TCR diversity was found in tumor than normal lung. In normal lung, the top 100 clones were significantly more dominant than in tumor.

As regards this clonotype: Its antigen is not identified.

TCRbeta libraries were built with three rounds of nested PCR, modified from ARM-PCR. TCRdb reanalysed the multiplex PCR reads using MiXCR and keeps one entry per CDR3 protein. The table has 65,000 to 85,000 distinct CDR3 sequences, more than 75% seen once. The template was RNA from unsorted bulk tissue. Distant lung tissue was collected more than 3 cm away from the tumor edge. Looked up from germline, CDR1 is LNHDA and CDR2 is SQIVND (reference sequence). Trimming removed 8 bases from V and 3 bases from J; junction bases left unmatched: 19. The CDR3 sequence is 18 residues long. This receptor was identified in a man in his fifties or sixties with non-small cell lung cancer. Sequenced input: distant non-tumor lung tissue. The chain has TRBV19 and TRBJ2-1, with 7 bases that match TRBD2. The CDR3 DNA sequence: TGTGCCAGTCGGCCCTTTAGCATCCCGGCGGGAGTCTACAATGAGCAGTTCTTC. Its protein product is CASRPFSIPAGVYNEQFF.